This section outlines one TCR beta chain sequence together with its context. Its recognized antigen is unknown. Per-nucleotide qualities are absent, and no much larger clonotype sits a single base away. The data derive from a study of cytomegalovirus exposure and HLA in healthy donors (dated by TCRdb to about 2017). About the full investigation: An earlier analysis of about 530 of the donors reported about 300 Gb of sequence data and 95 million to 130 million unique TCR beta sequences obtained from around 190 million T cells. An early release covering approximately 600 HLA-typed donors comprised approximately 290 gigabases of sequencing data and roughly 85 million unique TCR sequences. The genetic ancestry cluster associated with self-reported Caucasian donors included 81% of the roughly 400 genotyped donors. The study was designed to test whether signatures of past pathogen exposure could be identified by cataloging public T cell receptors. The T cell repertoires of some 670 subjects were profiled by immunosequencing and related to cytomegalovirus serostatus. Along with the 666-subject first cohort, a separate validation cohort of some 130 different subjects was used. High-throughput TCR immunosequencing, statistical association of individual TCRs with disease status, and machine learning were combined to predict cytomegalovirus infection status. A later analysis re-examined previously published TCR beta repertoires from about 670 donors and added high-resolution HLA genotyping to investigate patterns of TCR occurrence. In the later analysis, no new phenotypic data were used to find candidate immune exposures; instead, reliance was placed on TCR beta sequences and their occurrence across donors. An earlier analysis of several hundred of the donors used high-throughput TCR beta sequencing to judge whether each TCR beta V gene segment behaved as functional or pseudogenic. Donor age, sex, ethnicity and CMV serostatus were collected together with the repertoire data. A later genetic analysis took genome-wide SNP genotypes for about three fifths of the roughly 670 donors and used that subset as a discovery cohort. Every repertoire in the discovery cohort had been generated on one and the same sequencing platform. Both class I and class II loci were covered by HLA typing, at four-digit resolution. Typing coverage differed by locus: A, B, C, DRB1 and DQB1 were typed in about 620-630 donors, DQA1 in about 500, DPA1 in nearly 610, and DPB1 in 472. Four to six DR-DQ haplotypes were handled as single units for association and clustering, since linkage in the cohort was strong. On average, over 200,000 unique TCR beta nucleotide sequences were sequenced per donor among fewer than 500 genotyped donors of the cohort, with about 19% of those sequences being non-productive.

The cohort consisted of 666 healthy bone marrow donors. Cohort members were all nominally healthy when sampled, although unrecorded immune exposures were likely present. The donor was CMV seropositive and was included in the group of 270 or so seropositive cohort members. Each donor provided a peripheral blood sample, and peripheral blood mononuclear cells were used for TCR beta sequencing. The Qiagen DNeasy Blood Extraction Kit was used to extract genomic DNA from the blood cell samples. The germline ends are 17 bases apart after V is trimmed by 5 bases and J by 4 bases. The CDR3 runs 15 amino acids, cysteine and phenylalanine included. The read is trimmed to its CDR3 DNA, 45 bases read in frame from base 1. Sequences KGHSH (CDR1) and LQKENI (CDR2) are obtained from the germline V gene. Library generation was performed with the immunoSEQ multiplex PCR assay. A mixture of 60 forward primers for TCR Vbeta segments and 13 reverse primers for TCR Jbeta segments was used in the multiplex PCR. A multiplex PCR assay on genomic DNA amplified the CDR3 region of rearranged TCR beta genes. The amplified TCR beta libraries were sequenced on the Illumina HiSeq System as 87-base-pair reads. Per the original workflow: In a later analysis, roughly 80 million unique TCR beta chains were counted across the 650 to 750 repertoires, and around 10 million of these chains were shared by at least two donors. A nearest-neighbor algorithm error-corrected the raw reads and collapsed the reads into unique sequences, merging closely related sequences to remove PCR and sequencing errors. To assign V, D and J gene segments, CDR3 sequences were aligned to IMGT reference sequences. Each retained sequence needed at least a six-nucleotide match to both a V gene segment and a J gene segment. A rearrangement counted as productive if the CDR3 had no stop codons and remained in frame with V and J, and every other rearrangement counted as non-productive. Following IMGT convention, CDR3 was defined as the stretch from the second conserved V-encoded cysteine up to the conserved J-encoded phenylalanine. Sequences without an unambiguous match to a single V gene segment were excluded from the earlier analysis of approximately 600 of the donors. In an earlier analysis of some 590 of the donors, a V segment was called functional when productive rearrangements were above 56.7%, and segregating when the standard deviation between donors exceeded 5%. A statistical classification framework was developed to diagnose cytomegalovirus status using the catalog of TCR beta chain sequences. V and J gene assignment, in a later analysis, came from comparing TCR nucleotide sequences with IMGT/GENE-DB human TR gene sequences. The TCRdist pipeline was used in a later analysis to assign CDR3 sequences and most-parsimonious VDJ recombination scenarios. In a later analysis, each TCR beta chain was defined by its CDR3 amino acid sequence together with its V-gene family, and reads without a unique V-gene family were excluded. A later analysis removed 550 to 650 highly shared, low-generation-probability nucleotide sequences to deal with suspected cross-contamination and a sequencing artifact. For each public chain, a later analysis derived a clonal expansion index from normalized ranks of inferred template counts within each repertoire. A later analysis computed generation probabilities with a VDJ recombination model fitted to out-of-frame rearrangements, and checked the results against IGoR. In a later analysis, TCR-TCR, TCR-HLA and TCR-CMV co-occurrence was scored with hypergeometric tests, and a repertoire-size bias correction was applied to TCR pairs. In a later analysis, false discovery rates were estimated by permuting HLA or CMV assignments 20 times. In a later analysis, co-occurring TCRs were grouped using DBSCAN, and TCRdist sequence similarity was added for clustering within HLA-allele-positive subsets. Co-occurrence clustering excluded repertoires with fewer than 30,000 or more than 120,000 public chains, plus five with anomalous nucleotide sharing. TCRdb provides this immuneACCESS table in a form limited to in-frame rearrangements. Some clones are lacking; in checked studies, under half of them reflect an unresolved V gene, and why the rest are absent is not known. V, J and clone size derive from that table, while D and trimming were established from the DNA sequence. The sample has approximately 51,000 clones on record, approximately 85% of them singletons. Over 2% of the sample goes to the ten largest clones.

Findings and caveats that apply to the study as a whole: Because some donors lacked HLA typing at each locus, the association tests relied only on the typed subset. Some IMGT-functional V segments, including TRBV6-2 and TRBV6-3, could not be distinguished by the 87-base-pair reads and were therefore excluded. A later analysis reported that several top co-occurrence clusters appeared linked to parvovirus B19, influenza, CMV and Epstein-Barr virus. In the study, about 150 TCR beta chains were listed as associated with cytomegalovirus. Compared with equally common non-associated chains, HLA-associated TCR beta chains in a later analysis were more clonally expanded and had lower generation probabilities. Because counts were too low, seventeen rarely observed V segments, including chromosome 9 orphons, were excluded from the earlier analysis of several hundred of the donors. The authors suggested that the approach could potentially be extended to other disease states and immunological phenotypes. Immune exposure information for the cohort was limited to CMV serostatus. In a later analysis, around 15,000 TCR beta sequences were associated with specific HLA alleles at a false discovery rate of 0.05. Compared with the 666-donor mean, donors in an Asian-associated ancestry cluster had fewer N-insertions in productive TCRs, according to a later genetic analysis. A further reported finding was that TCR beta sequences accurately predicted the HLA-A and HLA-B alleles for most subjects in the first cohort. The cohort was sequenced for TCR beta chains only, and without alpha or paired-chain data the features that could be detected were limited. In a later genetic analysis, a missense DCLRE1C variant was associated with V-gene and J-gene trimming of TCR beta chains, and the association was replicated in an independent cohort. A group of highly shared sequence variants was considered likely to be a technical artifact of the sequencing pipeline. The classifier was reported to diagnose cytomegalovirus status with high specificity and sensitivity in both the original and validation cohorts. A later analysis found that TCR association rates varied across HLA loci, with DRB1 alleles showing the most associated TCRs and HLA-C alleles the fewest. Broadly in line with IMGT annotations, most TCR beta V segments showed up in productive rearrangements about 90% or about 30% of the time in an earlier analysis of around 550 of the donors. Correlated functional status among segregating V segments might be attributable to linkage disequilibrium, but an unknown experimental factor could not be ruled out. Strong co-occurrence of HLA alleles, especially DR and DQ, made assigning TCR associations to individual alleles difficult. According to a later analysis, most CMV-associated TCR beta chains appeared to be HLA-restricted, and the HLA associations seemed to be driven largely by CMV exposure. Three of the identified cytomegalovirus-associated TCR beta chains were confirmed in vitro to be specific for cytomegalovirus antigens. Sequencing depth was assumed to be roughly uniform across donors in the presence/absence analyses, though that assumption may not hold. Most TCR sequences were observed very rarely across donors, whereas some public TCRs were present in many individuals.

The sample taken for sequencing was PBMCs. This receptor was taken from a boy between 10 and 17 years old in good health and CMV-seropositive. The chain couples TRBV18 to TRBJ1-1; perhaps TRBD1 is the D gene, with 5 bases matching. The CDR3 protein is CASSSRTSLGTEAFF. The base sequence is TGTGCCAGCTCATCTCGGACATCCCTGGGCACTGAAGCTTTCTTT.